These 32 T cell receptor beta chains originate from one sample sequenced in a study of graft-versus-host responses after intestinal transplantation. Plates contained some 200,000 CFSE-labeled responder cells and some 200,000 irradiated, violet-dye-labeled stimulator cells. TCRdb's table, derived via immunoSEQ multiplex PCR, lists solely in-frame clones and lacks some. Of about 2,200 clones detected, roughly a third appear once; the ten largest clones hold under 35%. The source material was alloreactive CD8+ T cells from a mixed lymphocyte reaction culture, sampled before transplantation. The sample's subset: CFSE-low proliferating T cells sorted from roughly six-day pre-transplant mixed lymphocyte reaction (GvH or HvG direction). The receptors originated from a human patient who was an organ donor for intestinal transplantation.

This clone ranks as large. This sample also contains other DNA sequences that code for the same CDR3. The rearrangement links TRBV6-1 to TRBJ1-6; D unclear. The V and J ends lost 3 bases and 7 bases respectively, with 13 bases between them. The CDR3 length is 15 residues. Germline assignment: CDR1 MNHNS and CDR2 SASEGT. Written as DNA, the CDR3 is TGTGCCAGCAGTGAGGCAGATCGAGGAAATTCACCCCTCCACTTT. Protein sequence: CASSEADRGNSPLHF.

CDR3 sequence reads: CASSLRGGGSYNEQFF. The CDR3 DNA follows: TGTGCCAGCAGCTTAAGAGGGGGGGGCTCCTACAATGAGCAGTTCTTC. The chain joins TRBV7-3 to TRBJ2-1; tentatively, D is TRBD2 (7 bases). Germline CDR1 is SGHTA and CDR2 is FQGTGA. The V end was cut by 1 base, the J end by 0 bases, with 10 bases between. The CDR3 consists of 16 residues.

This rearrangement joins TRBV6-5 to TRBJ2-7; no clear D gene. V shed 7 bases and J shed 3 bases, with 16 bases lying between them. CDR3 length: 14 amino acids. Germline V gene data show CDR1 as MNHEY and CDR2 as SVGAGI. CDR3 DNA sequence: TGTGCCAGCATGGAGCCCGCTCCGAACTACGAGCAGTACTTC. Translated, it gives CASMEPAPNYEQYF.

The chain has TRBV6-5 and TRBJ1-2, with 7 bases lining up with TRBD1. The germline V gene has CDR1 MNHEY and CDR2 SVGAGI. Losses at the gene ends were 0 bases for V and 3 bases for J; bases not matched to a gene: 4. The CDR3 consists of 15 residues. Here the CDR3 DNA reads TGTGCCAGCAGTTACTCGACAGGGTATGACTATGGCTACACCTTC. This encodes CASSYSTGYDYGYTF.

The table lists this clone with a few counts. The chain's CDR3 is CASSYSSQGMGYEQYF. CDR3 coding DNA: TGTGCCAGCAGTTACTCGAGCCAGGGTATGGGCTACGAGCAGTACTTC. The chain uses TRBV2 and TRBJ2-7; D may be TRBD1 (5 bases). Germline CDR1 is SNHLY and CDR2 is FYNNEI. This CDR3 comprises 16 residues. Trimming removed 5 bases at V and 3 bases at J, with 20 bases between.

The chain links TRBV4-1 to TRBJ1-2, with D unclear. The CDR3 is made up of 15 amino acids. From germline, CDR1 is MGHRA and CDR2 YSYEKL. V gave up 1 base and J gave up 2 bases, with 11 bases separating them. The CDR3 DNA reads as TGCGCCAGCAGCCAAGTCTTCCAGGCAAACTATGGCTACACCTTC. Its protein is CASSQVFQANYGYTF.

The rearrangement joins TRBV5-6 to TRBJ2-7; D is unresolved. Looked up from germline, CDR1 is SGHDT and CDR2 is YYEEEE. The V and J ends lost 4 bases and 3 bases respectively, with 17 bases between them. CDR3 length: 15 residues. The CDR3 region has the DNA TGTGCCAGCAGCGAGCTCAATGCAGGTATCTACGAGCAGTACTTC. Its translation: CASSELNAGIYEQYF.

This CDR3 reads CASKIGQNYGYTF. In DNA form, the CDR3 reads TGTGCCAGCAAGATCGGACAGAACTATGGCTACACCTTC. J is TRBJ1-2 and V is TRBV27; D is possibly TRBD1 (6 bases). The V end lost 7 bases, the J end lost 2 bases, and 11 bases lay between the germline ends. The CDR3 has 13 amino acids. Germline values: CDR1 MNHEY, CDR2 SMNVEV (reference sequence).

This clone has just a few counts. The chain recombines TRBV5-6 with TRBJ2-7; no clear D. The CDR3 extends over 16 amino acids. Trimming left V 4 bases short and J 2 bases short, with 19 bases between. The germline V gene has CDR1 SGHDT and CDR2 YYEEEE. Here the CDR3 DNA reads TGTGCCAGCAGCCCCCTTGTTGGTACGACCGCCTACGAGCAGTACTTC. The encoded protein is CASSPLVGTTAYEQYF.

This clone is classed as medium-sized (0.01 to 0.1%). This sequence joins TRBV7-3 and TRBJ1-1; possibly TRBD1 for D (6 bases). Germline V lookup: CDR1 SGHTA, CDR2 FQGTGA. Between the trimmed V and J ends, which lost 5 bases and 4 bases, there was a span of 17 bases. The CDR3 loop spans 15 amino acids. The CDR3 here is CASSLVGGAGTEAFF. In DNA, the CDR3 is TGTGCCAGCAGCCTAGTAGGGGGGGCGGGCACTGAAGCTTTCTTT.

This rearrangement joins TRBV7-9 to TRBJ1-2; 7 bases fit TRBD1. CDR1 and CDR2 from the germline V gene are SEHNR and FQNEAQ (reference sequence). V gave up 2 bases and J gave up 7 bases; unmatched junction bases: 16. The CDR3 is 17 residues long. The CDR3 DNA reads TGTGCCAGCAGCTTAAGCCTCATCGAGACAGGGTTGGGTGGCTACACCTTC. Its protein is CASSLSLIETGLGGYTF.

This clone has just a few counts. CDR3 in DNA: TGTGCCTGGAGTGGCCAGGGGGAGGGGCTCCAAGAGACCCAGTACTTC. Residues: CAWSGQGEGLQETQYF. The rearrangement uses TRBV30 and TRBJ2-5, with D perhaps assigned TRBD1 or TRBD2 (7 bases each). Trimming pared 1 base from V and 1 base from J, leaving 16 bases between. CDR3 length equals 16 residues. Germline CDR1 GTSNPN, CDR2 SVGIG (reference sequence).

The chain couples TRBV27 to TRBJ2-7; D might be TRBD1 (7 bases). Trimming took off 7 bases at V and 2 bases at J, with 12 bases between the two ends. The CDR3 is 13 residues long. CDR1 is MNHEY, CDR2 SMNVEV, per germline (reference sequence). The CDR3 DNA is TGTGCCAGCACAGCAGGGGGGACCTACGAGCAGTACTTC. It is translated as CASTAGGTYEQYF.

This clone is deemed large. This chain links TRBV7-2 with TRBJ1-1; D possibly corresponds to TRBD1 (6 bases). The length of the CDR3 is 17 residues. Germline CDR1 reads SGHTA; CDR2 reads FQGNSA. V was cut by 1 base and J by 5 bases, with 20 bases left in between. This CDR3 is CASSLVSFSGGGTEAFF. CDR3 DNA sequence: TGTGCCAGCAGCTTAGTATCGTTTTCGGGGGGCGGGACTGAAGCTTTCTTT.

The chain recombines TRBV29-1 with TRBJ1-1, with D possibly TRBD1 on 5 matching bases. The CDR3 loop spans 13 amino acids. The V and J ends lost 7 bases and 0 bases respectively, with 12 bases between them. Germline V gene sequence: CDR1 SQVTM, CDR2 ANQGSEA. CDR3 in DNA: TGCAGCGGGACCGGGGACCTGAACACTGAAGCTTTCTTT. Residues: CSGTGDLNTEAFF.

This clone was counted only a few times. The chain has TRBV7-6 and TRBJ2-7; D remains ambiguous. Germline assignment: CDR1 SGHVS and CDR2 FNYEAQ. V was pared by 1 base and J by 6 bases, with 13 bases between. The CDR3 has 14 residues. The CDR3 DNA sequence: TGTGCCAGCAGCTTAGACTTTGACCCTCGCGAGCAGTACTTC. It specifies CASSLDFDPREQYF.

This clone is categorized as large (0.1 to 1%). The V gene is TRBV10-2, the J gene TRBJ2-3; D is ambiguous. CDR1 is WSHSY and CDR2 is SAAADI in the germline V gene. The CDR3 covers 15 residues. Trimming took 3 bases from V and 1 from J, leaving 11 bases between them. The CDR3 DNA follows: TGCGCCAGCAGTGAATTGGACGTTCGCACAGATACGCAGTATTTT. Its protein product is CASSELDVRTDTQYF.

This clone was counted only a few times. V usage is TRBV5-4 and J usage is TRBJ1-2; no clear D. Germline CDR1 reads SGHNT; CDR2 reads YYREEE (reference sequence). This CDR3 comprises 15 residues. V was shortened by 0 bases and J by 0 bases, with 9 bases between the two germline ends. For the CDR3, the DNA is TGTGCCAGCAGCTTGGCCGGAGGAGCTAACTATGGCTACACCTTC. Protein: CASSLAGGANYGYTF.

V and J are TRBV2 and TRBJ1-1; D not certain. V was shortened by 6 bases and J by 0 bases, with 8 bases between the two germline ends. Per the germline V gene, CDR1 is SNHLY and CDR2 is FYNNEI. This CDR3 spans 13 amino acids. CDR3 region: CASSWALNTEAFF. As DNA, the CDR3 is TGTGCCAGCAGCTGGGCCCTGAACACTGAAGCTTTCTTT.

This chain joins TRBV6-5 and TRBJ1-2; D is ambiguous. The CDR3 runs to 13 residues. Per the germline V gene, CDR1 is MNHEY and CDR2 is SVGAGI. V shed 6 bases and J shed 8 bases, with 16 bases lying between them. The CDR3 region is CASSATPAVGYTF. CDR3 nucleotide sequence: TGTGCCAGCAGCGCCACACCCGCGGTCGGCTACACCTTC.

This clone occurred a few times. The gene calls are TRBV6-5 and TRBJ1-1; D remains unclear. Per the germline V gene, CDR1 is MNHEY and CDR2 is SVGAGI. Trimming removed 6 bases at V and 6 bases at J, with 11 bases between. CDR3 length equals 12 residues. Written as DNA, the CDR3 is TGTGCCAGCAGCCATCTCCTGCCTGAAGCTTTCTTT. It yields the protein CASSHLLPEAFF.

Relative to its sample, this clone is medium-sized. This chain connects TRBV4-1 to TRBJ2-3, with D unclear. This CDR3 has 13 residues. The V end lost 4 bases, the J end lost 2 bases, and 7 bases lay between the germline ends. Germline assignment: CDR1 MGHRA and CDR2 YSYEKL. CDR3 protein: CASSPESTDTQYF. CDR3 DNA: TGCGCCAGCAGCCCGGAGTCCACAGATACGCAGTATTTT.

This clone was detected only a few times. The V gene is TRBV5-5, the J gene TRBJ2-7, with 9 bases fitting TRBD2. The CDR3 loop spans 13 amino acids. Trimming took 2 bases from V and 7 from J; bases not matched to a gene: 4. Per germline, CDR1 SGHKS and CDR2 YYEKEE (reference sequence). CDR3 protein: CASSFVGLAEQYF. CDR3 DNA: TGTGCCAGCAGCTTCGTGGGACTAGCTGAGCAGTACTTC.

Sample share makes this clone large. J is TRBJ2-2 and V is TRBV5-4, with unresolved D. Germline-derived CDR1 and CDR2 are SGHNT and YYREEE (reference sequence). The V gene lost 2 bases and the J gene lost 6 bases, with 5 bases spanning the gap. The CDR3 totals 12 residues. The CDR3 region is CASSLGPGELFF. The CDR3 nucleotides are TGTGCCAGCAGCTTAGGTCCCGGGGAGCTGTTTTTT. The full variable domain, its missing parts supplied by reference TRBV5-4 and TRBJ2-2, is ETGVTQSPTHLIKTRGQQVTLRCSSQSGHNTVSWYQQALGQGPQFIFQYYREEENGRGNFPPRFSGLQFPNYSSELNVNALELDDSALYLCASSLGPGELFFGEGSRLTVL.

This clone was counted only a few times. The gene calls are TRBV5-1 and TRBJ2-5, with 9 bases matching TRBD1. Germline assignment: CDR1 SGHRS and CDR2 YFSETQ. The V gene end was trimmed by 4 bases and the J gene end by 5 bases; junction bases not matched to a gene: 21. This CDR3 contains 19 residues. In DNA, the CDR3 is TGCGCCAGCAGCCTCCAGCGCGGGGACAGGGATTTAACGTACGAGACCCAGTACTTC. The encoded protein is CASSLQRGDRDLTYETQYF.

By sample share, this clone is medium-sized. The rearrangement links TRBV7-2 to TRBJ2-5, with D tentatively TRBD1 (5 bases). Trimming took 1 base from V and 2 from J, leaving 8 bases between them. Germline V gives CDR1 SGHTA, CDR2 FQGNSA. The CDR3 loop spans 14 amino acids. CDR3: CASSLDRMQETQYF. CDR3 nucleotides: TGTGCCAGCAGCTTAGACAGGATGCAAGAGACCCAGTACTTC. Full variable domain (remainder filled in from reference TRBV7-2 and TRBJ2-5): GAGVSQSPSNKVTEKGKDVELRCDPISGHTALYWYRQSLGQGLEFLIYFQGNSAPDKSGLPSDRFSAERTGGSVSTLTIQRTQQEDSAVYLCASSLDRMQETQYFGPGTRLLVL.

This clone is medium-sized (0.01 to 0.1%) by share. The chain uses TRBV7-3 and TRBJ2-3; a weak D match, TRBD2 (5 bases). Germline CDR1 reads SGHTA; CDR2 reads FQGTGA. V was clipped by 0 bases and J by 5 bases, with 15 bases between them. This CDR3 has 16 residues. The CDR3 protein is CASSLTTGSPLDTQYF. In DNA, the CDR3 is TGTGCCAGCAGCTTAACGACGGGAAGCCCCTTAGATACGCAGTATTTT. The whole variable domain, filled in from reference TRBV7-3 and TRBJ2-3, reads GAGVSQTPSNKVTEKGKYVELRCDPISGHTALYWYRQSLGQGPEFLIYFQGTGAADDSGLPNDRFFAVRPEGSVSTLKIQRTERGDSAVYLCASSLTTGSPLDTQYFGPGTRLTVL.

The V gene is TRBV13, the J gene TRBJ1-1; D is possibly TRBD1 (5 bases). Trimming left V 5 bases short and J 0 bases short, with 10 bases between. The CDR3 is 14 residues long. CDR1 and CDR2 (germline): PRHDT, FYEKMQ (reference sequence). CDR3 amino acids: CASSRGRMNTEAFF. The CDR3 DNA sequence: TGTGCCAGCAGCAGGGGACGGATGAACACTGAAGCTTTCTTT.

The chain uses TRBV19 and TRBJ1-4; no clear D. The CDR3 runs to 11 residues. V was shortened by 6 bases and J by 16 bases, with 15 bases between the two germline ends. In germline, CDR1 is LNHDA, CDR2 SQIVND (reference sequence). Here the CDR3 DNA reads TGTGCCAGTAGCTCCCCCGCATCGAGGTTTTTT. Translation: CASSSPASRFF.

The chain couples TRBV5-1 to TRBJ2-5; the match to TRBD2 covers 11 bases. The V gene end was trimmed by 4 bases and the J gene end by 2 bases; junction bases not matched to a gene: 7. The CDR3 is 16 amino acids. Germline CDR1 reads SGHRS; CDR2 reads YFSETQ. This chain's CDR3 is CASSTFLAGGQETQYF. In DNA, the CDR3 is TGCGCCAGCAGCACCTTCCTAGCGGGGGGTCAAGAGACCCAGTACTTC.

The rearrangement joins TRBV27 to TRBJ1-1; the D is unclear. Germline V gene lookup returns CDR1 MNHEY and CDR2 SMNVEV (reference sequence). V gave up 2 bases and J gave up 0 bases, with 7 bases separating them. There are 14 residues in the CDR3. CDR3 sequence reads: CASSLGGVNTEAFF. CDR3 bases: TGTGCCAGCAGTTTAGGTGGGGTGAACACTGAAGCTTTCTTT.

V is TRBV11-2 and J is TRBJ2-5, with D unresolved. CDR3 length: 14 residues. Germline V gene lookup returns CDR1 SGHAT and CDR2 FQNNGV. V was pared by 0 bases and J by 2 bases, with 7 bases between. CDR3: CASSLDRMQETQYF. For the CDR3, the DNA is TGTGCCAGCAGCTTAGACAGGATGCAAGAGACCCAGTACTTC.